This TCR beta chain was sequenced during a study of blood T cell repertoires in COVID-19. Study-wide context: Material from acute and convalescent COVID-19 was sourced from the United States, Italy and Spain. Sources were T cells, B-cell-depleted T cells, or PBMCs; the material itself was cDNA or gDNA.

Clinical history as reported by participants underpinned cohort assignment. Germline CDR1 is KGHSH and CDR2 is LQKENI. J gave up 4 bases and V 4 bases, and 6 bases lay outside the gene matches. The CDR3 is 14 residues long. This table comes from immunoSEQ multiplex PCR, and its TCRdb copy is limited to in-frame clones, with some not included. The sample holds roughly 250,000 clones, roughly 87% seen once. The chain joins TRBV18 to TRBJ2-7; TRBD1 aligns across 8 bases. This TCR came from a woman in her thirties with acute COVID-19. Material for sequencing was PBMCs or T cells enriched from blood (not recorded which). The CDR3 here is CASSRDRSGYEQYF. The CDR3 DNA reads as TGTGCCAGCTCACGGGACAGGTCAGGATACGAGCAGTACTTC.